This T cell receptor (beta chain) comes out of a study of beta chain features in type 1 diabetes. General study results and limits: Type 1 diabetes patients had moderately but significantly shorter TCRB CDR3s in all four CD4+ subsets. These data did not resolve whether HLA type affects TCRB rearrangement. Reduced insertions and increased deletions marked VDJ junctions in type 1 diabetes patients. A greater similarity of naive, central memory and Treg TCRB repertoires was seen among patients than among healthy donors.

Purity exceeding 95% was reached by all sorted populations. The CDR3 is 14 residues long. CDR1 is MDHEN and CDR2 is SYDVKM in the germline V gene. The ends lost 1 base at V and 7 bases at J; junction bases unmatched: 5. Expressed TCRB transcripts were sequenced because the entire RNA isolate underwent reverse transcription. Here immunoSEQ multiplex PCR was the method, and the copy in TCRdb shows in-frame clones only, minus some. Of roughly 150,000 clones in the sample, 9% to 10% were seen once. This clone was observed a few times. Its antigen is unidentified. This chain connects TRBV28 to TRBJ2-5, with 8 bases fitting TRBD1. This clonotype was obtained from a woman between 25 and 40 years old with type 1 diabetes. The sequenced material came from central memory CD4+ T cells from blood. The CDR3 bases are TGTGCCAGCAGTTTATCAGGGGGCGTCGGGACCCAGTACTTC. This gives the protein CASSLSGGVGTQYF.